This T cell receptor beta chain was observed in a study of T cells after yellow fever vaccination (dated 2019 in TCRdb). Study-level background: The SMART-Seq v4 Ultra Low Input RNA kit was used to prepare libraries from fractions with low cell numbers. Two healthy male donors, one aged 18 to 30 and one aged 30 to 39 years, were included in the cohort. Blood was drawn at multiple timepoints before and after primary and secondary immunization, with bulk PBMC replicates and cell subsets isolated. Bulk TCR alpha and beta repertoires were sequenced longitudinally to track T-cell clones before and after primary and booster YFV17D yellow fever vaccination.

On the study overall, not on this receptor specifically: The study included only two donors, which limits how far the findings can be generalized. Most clones expanded after primary vaccination (almost 97% of CD4 and 88% of CD8) were re-detected after the booster, suggesting that broad memory maintenance occurred. Computational filtering was needed because FACS-sorted repertoires could contain abundant contaminating clonotypes from the bulk population. A small fraction of clonotypes showed up in both the CD4 and CD8 compartments, probably as a result of convergent recombination. The secondary T-cell response was found to be weaker but faster than the primary response, with a peak reached on day 5 rather than on day 15.

In the germline V gene, CDR1 corresponds to MNHEY and CDR2 to SVGAGI. V lost 0 bases and J lost 2 bases; the stretch between them is 10 bases long. CDR3 length: 15 amino acids, cysteine to phenylalanine. Only the CDR3 part of the read is kept: 45 bases, read in frame from the first base. On this clonotype itself: Its antigen has not been determined. No much larger clone exists at a distance of one base, and base qualities are not known.

The treatment or condition label, as the study defines it: live attenuated yellow fever vaccine strain. PBMCs were isolated from peripheral blood using a standard Ficoll-Paque protocol. Dynabeads CD4 and CD8 positive selection kits were used to isolate the CD4 and CD8 T-cell fractions. TriZol was used to extract RNA from bulk PBMCs, from CD4 and CD8 fractions, and from dextramer-positive and dextramer-negative fractions. This sample was sequenced with an Illumina NovaSeq 6000. TCR cDNA was made using 5'RACE template switching, a step that added a universal primer site and unique molecular identifiers. cDNA synthesis was primed from both the TCR alpha and TCR beta constant segments. Library amplification involved two PCR steps, and the second step added sample barcodes and sequencing adapters. Sequencing of libraries was done on Illumina HiSeq 2500 (2x100 bp) or NovaSeq (2x150 bp). As for the original processing: MIGEC handled demultiplexing of reads and collapsing into UMI consensus sequences, while MiXCR performed V(D)J alignment. Clonotypes responding to the vaccine were identified with edgeR on replicate PBMC samples, with the criteria of FDR below 0.01 and a log2 fold change above 5 up to day 15. Each bulk clonotype was labeled CD4 or CD8 based on which sequenced repertoire, CD4 or CD8, contained the clonotype at higher abundance. The public reads were run again by TCRdb, first through fastp at Q25 and then through MiXCR, and only productive beta chains were kept. Every entry covers one CDR3 protein and lists the most common genes and DNA from its rows. The V and J calls and clone size are TCRdb's, not the authors'. The sample data list under 150,000 distinct CDR3 sequences, and around 15% of these were observed just once. The top ten hold approximately 39% of the sample.

In this chain, TRBV6-5 is recombined with TRBJ1-2; the D gene is perhaps TRBD1, on 5 matching bases. Sequences were derived from CD8+ T cells sorted from PBMCs, sampled 5 days after the yellow fever booster vaccination. The receptor was isolated from a man between 18 and 35 years old who received the YFV17D yellow fever vaccine. CDR3 protein: CASSYSTDLNYGYTF. Here is the DNA: TGTGCCAGCAGTTACTCGACAGATCTGAACTATGGCTACACCTTC.